These 25 T cell receptor beta chains were sequenced from one sample in a study of blood T cell repertoires in COVID-19. Here immunoSEQ multiplex PCR was the method, and the copy in TCRdb shows in-frame clones only, minus some. The sample carries 50,000 to 65,000 clones, 84% recorded once. The sequencing sample was made of peripheral blood. Every receptor here comes from a man between 60 and 75 years old with COVID-19, enrolled during active disease.

The rearrangement links TRBV27 to TRBJ2-7; TRBD1 aligns across 9 bases. Germline trimming cut 6 bases from V and 2 bases from J; bases unmatched to any gene: 2. The CDR3 runs 13 residues. CDR1 is MNHEY and CDR2 is SMNVEV in the germline V gene (reference sequence). This chain's CDR3 is CASRRQGAYEQYF. The CDR3 DNA reads as TGTGCCAGCAGACGACAGGGGGCCTACGAGCAGTACTTC.

This chain uses TRBV1 with TRBJ2-1; no DNA check was done on the table's D call, TRBD1. TRBV1 represents a pseudogene. The CDR3 sequence is 17 residues long. The CDR3 coding sequence is TGCACCAGCAGCCCCCTGGGCGCCACCGACGGCCGCAATGAGCAGTTCTTC. It codes for CTSSPLGATDGRNEQFF.

The chain employs TRBV5-1 and TRBJ1-3; maybe TRBD1 (5 bases). The CDR3 runs to 14 residues. Germline loops: CDR1 SGHRS, CDR2 YFSETQ. The ends were cut back, 4 bases at V and 2 bases at J, with 10 bases in the middle. The CDR3 DNA reads TGCGCCAGCAGCGAGCGGGACCCTGGAAACACCATATATTTT. It translates to CASSERDPGNTIYF.

V and J are TRBV28 and TRBJ1-6, with TRBD1 identical over 11 bases. Germline V lookup: CDR1 MDHEN, CDR2 SYDVKM. This CDR3 is 17 amino acids long. With 5 bases clipped from V and 6 bases from J, the junction kept 9 bases outside the gene matches. The CDR3 nucleotides read TGTGCCAGCAGTCTCAATGGACAGGGGGCATTTAATTCACCCCTCCACTTT. Protein product: CASSLNGQGAFNSPLHF.

The CDR3 sequence is CASSPGVYYGYTF. The CDR3 DNA reads TGTGCCAGCAGCCCAGGGGTATACTATGGCTACACCTTC. This chain links TRBV7-2 with TRBJ1-2; the D gene is possibly TRBD1 (6 bases). This CDR3 has 13 amino acids. The germline V gene encodes CDR1 SGHTA and CDR2 FQGNSA. V gave up 5 bases and J gave up 3 bases, with 10 bases separating them.

In DNA form, the CDR3 reads TGTGCCAGTAGTATTGGGCAGAACACTGAAGCTTTCTTT. Amino acids: CASSIGQNTEAFF. The gene calls are TRBV19 and TRBJ1-1, with no clear D. The CDR3 sequence is 13 residues long. CDR1 is LNHDA, CDR2 SQIVND, per germline (reference sequence). With 3 bases removed from V and 1 base from J, the gap between germline ends came to 6 bases. Using reference TRBV19 and TRBJ1-1 for the parts outside the CDR3, the full variable domain is DGGITQSPKYLFRKEGQNVTLSCEQNLNHDAMYWYRQDPGQGLRLIYYSQIVNDFQKGDIAEGYSVSREKKESFPLTVTSAQKNPTAFYLCASSIGQNTEAFFGQGTRLTVV.

V usage is TRBV6-5 and J usage is TRBJ1-1; 8 nucleotides agree with TRBD1. The CDR3 loop spans 15 amino acids. Germline V gene data show CDR1 as MNHEY and CDR2 as SVGAGI. J lost 7 bases, V lost 2 bases, and 9 bases had no gene match. The CDR3 spells CASSYLDRVPSEAFF. CDR3 DNA: TGTGCCAGCAGTTACCTGGACAGGGTACCGAGTGAAGCTTTCTTT.

The chain links TRBV10-3 to TRBJ2-5; 11 nucleotides line up with TRBD2. In germline, CDR1 is ENHRY, CDR2 SYGVKD. This CDR3 region has 18 residues. The J segment lost 2 bases and the V segment lost 2 bases, leaving 10 bases of the junction unmatched. CDR3 amino acids: CAISEGRTSGGEQETQYF. CDR3 DNA sequence: TGTGCCATCAGTGAGGGTCGTACTAGCGGGGGAGAGCAAGAGACCCAGTACTTC.

This clone appeared many times. V and J are TRBV6-1 and TRBJ1-2; 8 bases are a match to TRBD1. This CDR3 is 14 amino acids long. Germline CDR1 MNHNS, CDR2 SASEGT. Unmatched junction bases numbered 1, after V lost 0 bases and J lost 4 bases. The CDR3: CASSEAQGGYGYTF. CDR3 sequence (DNA): TGTGCCAGCAGTGAAGCACAGGGGGGCTATGGCTACACCTTC.

The chain uses TRBV24-1 and TRBJ1-5, with D uncertain. Trimming shortened V by 1 base and J by 5 bases, and 8 bases separated the two germline ends. The CDR3 totals 14 residues. Germline lookup yields CDR1 KGHDR and CDR2 SFDVKD. CDR3 in DNA: TGTGCCACCAGTGATTTCCCGACTGATCAGCCCCAGCATTTT. Translation gives CATSDFPTDQPQHF.

This clone was observed a few times. The V and J genes are TRBV2 and TRBJ2-7; D remains ambiguous. The CDR3 totals 13 residues. V was cut by 8 bases and J by 6 bases, with 17 bases left in between. Germline V lookup: CDR1 SNHLY, CDR2 FYNNEI. The CDR3 DNA sequence: TGTGCCAGCTCATTGCAGGCCCTGGTCGAGCAGTACTTC. This codes for CASSLQALVEQYF.

The chain is built from TRBV9 and TRBJ1-5, with D tentatively TRBD1 (6 bases). There are 15 residues in the CDR3. Trimming shortened V by 3 bases and J by 4 bases, and 14 bases separated the two germline ends. The germline V gene has CDR1 SGDLS and CDR2 YYNGEE. The CDR3: CASSATGSLNQPQHF. The CDR3 DNA is TGTGCCAGCAGCGCGACAGGTTCCCTGAATCAGCCCCAGCATTTT. Filled out from reference TRBV9 and TRBJ1-5, the complete variable domain reads DSGVTQTPKHLITATGQRVTLRCSPRSGDLSVYWYQQSLDQGLQFLIQYYNGEERAKGNILERFSAQQFPDLHSELNLSSLELGDSALYFCASSATGSLNQPQHFGDGTRLSIL.

V usage is TRBV5-1 and J usage is TRBJ2-5; possibly TRBD2 for D (6 bases). CDR1 is SGHRS, CDR2 YFSETQ, per germline. Trimming pared 2 bases from V and 3 bases from J, leaving 14 bases between. The CDR3 sequence is 15 residues long. The CDR3 reads CASSFFAGLEETQYF. CDR3 coding DNA: TGCGCCAGCAGCTTCTTCGCGGGGTTGGAAGAGACCCAGTACTTC. Full variable domain (outside the CDR3, taken from reference TRBV5-1 and TRBJ2-5): KAGVTQTPRYLIKTRGQQVTLSCSPISGHRSVSWYQQTPGQGLQFLFEYFSETQRNKGNFPGRFSGRQFSNSRSEMNVSTLELGDSALYLCASSFFAGLEETQYFGPGTRLLVL.

The chain recombines TRBV6-1 with TRBJ1-3; D remains ambiguous. The CDR3 runs 13 residues. V was clipped by 2 bases and J by 4 bases, with 6 bases between them. Per germline, CDR1 MNHNS and CDR2 SASEGT. CDR3 protein: CASSENEGNTIYF. In nucleotides, the CDR3 is TGTGCCAGCAGTGAAAACGAGGGAAACACCATATATTTT.

The rearrangement uses TRBV7-6 and TRBJ2-7; 12 bases are a match to TRBD2. The V gene's germline CDR1 is SGHVS and CDR2 FNYEAQ. The CDR3 extends over 15 amino acids. V shed 3 bases, J shed 2 bases, and the junction held 2 bases outside the gene matches. The CDR3: CASSFGTSGPYEQYF. The CDR3 region has the DNA TGTGCCAGCAGCTTCGGGACTAGCGGGCCCTACGAGCAGTACTTC.

This chain connects TRBV12-3 or TRBV12-4 to TRBJ1-2; 7 bases are a match to TRBD1. This CDR3 spans 13 amino acids. J was trimmed by 10 bases and V by 6 bases; bases with no gene match: 11. CDR3 loop: CASSPRAGTDYTF. The CDR3 DNA follows: TGTGCCAGCAGCCCCAGGGCCGGGACAGACTACACCTTC.

The chain is built from TRBV4-1 and TRBJ1-4, with D hard to call. Germline V gives CDR1 MGHRA, CDR2 YSYEKL. V was shortened by 3 bases and J by 0 bases, with 20 bases between the two germline ends. This CDR3 has 19 amino acids. The CDR3 DNA reads TGCGCCAGCAGCCATTTCAGCGGCGCCCGAATTGCAACTAATGAAAAACTGTTTTTT. Amino acids: CASSHFSGARIATNEKLFF.

This rearrangement joins TRBV6-5 to TRBJ1-5; D not resolved. CDR1 is MNHEY, CDR2 SVGAGI, per germline. This CDR3 has 15 amino acids. With 2 bases removed from V and 0 bases from J, the gap between germline ends came to 8 bases. DNA of the CDR3: TGTGCCAGCAGTTACACACAGATTAGCAATCAGCCCCAGCATTTT. Translating gives CASSYTQISNQPQHF.

This clone is deemed large. The chain links TRBV10-3 to TRBJ2-7; the match to TRBD2 covers 7 bases. Looked up from germline, CDR1 is ENHRY and CDR2 is SYGVKD. The CDR3 length is 14 residues. V lost 2 bases, J lost 4 bases, and 5 bases stayed unmatched. The CDR3 loop is CAISESGGVYEQYF. In nucleotides, the CDR3 is TGTGCCATCAGTGAGAGTGGGGGGGTTTACGAGCAGTACTTC.

This clone has only a few counts. The gene calls are TRBV7-9 and TRBJ2-5, with 10 nucleotides matching TRBD1. Trimming cost V 1 base and J 5 bases; bases outside gene matches: 7. Per the germline V gene, CDR1 is SEHNR and CDR2 is FQNEAQ (reference sequence). The CDR3 loop spans 16 amino acids. This chain's CDR3 is CASSLDLTGGLETQYF. The CDR3 DNA reads TGTGCCAGCAGCTTAGATCTGACAGGGGGCCTGGAGACCCAGTACTTC.

The chain employs TRBV2 and TRBJ1-2; 9 nucleotides agree with TRBD1. V dropped 9 bases and J dropped 2; count of bases not matched to a gene: 4. Germline V CDR1 and CDR2: SNHLY, FYNNEI. The CDR3 is 13 amino acids. CDR3 DNA: TGTGCCAGAACCGGGACAGGGAACTATGGCTACACCTTC. It encodes CARTGTGNYGYTF.

The chain couples TRBV6-5 to TRBJ1-4; D gene unclear. The CDR3 contains 14 residues. V lost 2 bases and J 3 bases, leaving 7 bases between the germline ends. Germline CDR1 is MNHEY and CDR2 is SVGAGI. The DNA of the CDR3 is TGTGCCAGCAGTTACGGCAAAGCTAATGAAAAACTGTTTTTT. Protein product: CASSYGKANEKLFF.

The V gene is TRBV20-1, the J gene TRBJ2-1; D is perhaps TRBD2 (6 bases). V was trimmed by 5 bases and J by 6 bases, leaving 8 bases between them. Germline assignment: CDR1 DFQATT and CDR2 SNEGSKA (reference sequence). The CDR3 has 11 amino acids. DNA for the CDR3: TGCAGTGCTGGGGACTTCAATGAGCAGTTCTTC. Protein sequence: CSAGDFNEQFF.

The rearrangement uses TRBV6-4 and TRBJ1-1, with a possible D match to TRBD1 (5 bases). The length of the CDR3 is 14 residues. From germline, CDR1 is MRHNA and CDR2 SNTAGT. V was trimmed by 7 bases and J by 7 bases, leaving 19 bases between them. The CDR3 DNA reads as TGTGCCAGCATATTGGACAAGTCTATTGATGAAGCTTTCTTT. It encodes CASILDKSIDEAFF.

Only one count was recorded for this clone. The chain has TRBV29-1 and TRBJ2-7, with D perhaps matching TRBD2 (6 bases). Deletions cut 0 bases from V and 2 bases from J, with 14 bases between. This CDR3 spans 15 amino acids. The germline V gene has CDR1 SQVTM and CDR2 ANQGSEA. As DNA, the CDR3 is TGCAGCGTTGAAGAGGGAGGATTCAGGGCCTACGAGCAGTACTTC. Protein sequence: CSVEEGGFRAYEQYF.